The 20 T cell receptor beta chains in this list originate from one sample, sequenced in a study of blood T cell repertoires in COVID-19. Libraries were prepared by immunoSEQ multiplex PCR; TCRdb keeps only in-frame clonotypes and omits some of them. The repertoire has about 200,000 clones, more than 75% of them found once; the top ten carry 1.5% to 2%. The sample comprised peripheral blood. The receptors were gathered from a man aged 35 to 55 with active or convalescent COVID-19.

The chain joins TRBV30 to TRBJ2-7; D not certain. This CDR3 is 10 amino acids long. CDR1 GTSNPN and CDR2 SVGIG come from the germline V gene (reference sequence). V lost 5 bases to trimming and J lost 3 bases, with 5 bases between them. CDR3 residues: CAWGLYEQYF. CDR3 nucleotide sequence: TGTGCCTGGGGCCTCTACGAGCAGTACTTC. The full variable domain, in which reference TRBV30 and TRBJ2-7 provide the parts outside the CDR3, is SQTIHQWPATLVQPVGSPLSLECTVEGTSNPNLYWYRQAAGRGLQLLFYSVGIGQISSEVPQNLSASRPQDRQFILSSKKLLLSDSGFYLCAWGLYEQYFGPGTRLTVT.

This clone has just one count. The genes are TRBV7-9 and TRBJ1-2, with a tentative D call TRBD1 (6 bases). The germline V gene encodes CDR1 SEHNR and CDR2 FQNEAQ (reference sequence). Between the trimmed V and J ends, which lost 5 bases and 3 bases, there was a span of 16 bases. CDR3 length equals 15 residues. CDR3 region: CASSPIEDRYYGYTF. The CDR3 nucleotides are TGTGCCAGCAGCCCCATCGAAGACAGGTACTATGGCTACACCTTC.

This rearrangement joins TRBV3-1 (or the pseudogene TRBV3-2) to TRBJ2-2; 11 bases are shared with TRBD2. The germline V gene encodes CDR1 LGHDT and CDR2 YNNKEL (reference sequence). The CDR3 spans 16 residues. J was trimmed by 1 base and V by 5 bases; bases with no gene match: 3. CDR3 nucleotides: TGTGCCAGCAGCTTGGGACTAGCGGTGAACACCGGGGAGCTGTTTTTT. This codes for CASSLGLAVNTGELFF.

The chain carries TRBV19 and TRBJ1-2; 9 bases are shared with TRBD1. The CDR3 is 16 residues long. The V gene end was trimmed by 4 bases and the J gene end by 3 bases; junction bases not matched to a gene: 9. Germline V gene sequence: CDR1 LNHDA, CDR2 SQIVND (reference sequence). The CDR3 spells CASSTLPGQGHYGYTF. As DNA, the CDR3 is TGTGCCAGTAGTACCCTACCGGGACAGGGCCACTATGGCTACACCTTC.

The chain has TRBV9 and TRBJ2-1; D uncertain. This CDR3 is 13 amino acids long. Trimming removed 2 bases from V and 2 bases from J, with 5 bases in between. Germline V gene sequence: CDR1 SGDLS, CDR2 YYNGEE. The CDR3 loop reads CASSVTAYNEQFF. CDR3 bases: TGTGCCAGCAGCGTCACAGCCTACAATGAGCAGTTCTTC.

The chain carries TRBV7-9 and TRBJ2-7; 11 bases are a match to TRBD1. Per the germline V gene, CDR1 is SEHNR and CDR2 is FQNEAQ (reference sequence). J lost 3 bases, V lost 2 bases, and 3 bases had no gene match. The CDR3 extends over 15 amino acids. The CDR3 DNA reads as TGTGCCAGCAGCTTACCCGGGACAGGGGGCTACGAGCAGTACTTC. Translation: CASSLPGTGGYEQYF. The variable domain in full, completed from reference TRBV7-9 and TRBJ2-7, reads DTGVSQNPRHKITKRGQNVTFRCDPISEHNRLYWYRQTLGQGPEFLTYFQNEAQLEKSRLLSDRFSAERPKGSFSTLEIQRTEQGDSAMYLCASSLPGTGGYEQYFGPGTRLTVT.

The chain combines TRBV25-1 with TRBJ1-4, with D possibly being TRBD1 (6 bases). This CDR3 is built from 14 residues. Trimming took off 6 bases at V and 8 bases at J, with 16 bases between the two ends. Germline values: CDR1 MGHDK, CDR2 SYGVNS. Here the CDR3 reads CASSKSQGAEKLFF. CDR3 sequence (DNA): TGTGCCAGCAGCAAATCACAGGGAGCGGAAAAACTGTTTTTT.

This clone was detected once. The V call is TRBV5-1, the J call TRBJ2-3; TRBD1 is a possible D gene (5 bases). Trimming removed 3 bases at V and 4 bases at J, with 9 bases between. CDR1 is SGHRS, CDR2 YFSETQ, per germline. This CDR3 spans 13 amino acids. CDR3 sequence: CASSSGFADTQYF. The CDR3 coding sequence is TGCGCCAGCAGCTCAGGGTTTGCAGATACGCAGTATTTT. The complete variable domain, with remaining parts taken from reference TRBV5-1 and TRBJ2-3, reads KAGVTQTPRYLIKTRGQQVTLSCSPISGHRSVSWYQQTPGQGLQFLFEYFSETQRNKGNFPGRFSGRQFSNSRSEMNVSTLELGDSALYLCASSSGFADTQYFGPGTRLTVL.

V and J are TRBV5-1 and TRBJ2-7; the match to TRBD1 covers 8 bases. This CDR3 is 14 amino acids long. Looked up from germline, CDR1 is SGHRS and CDR2 is YFSETQ. The ends lost 4 bases at V and 5 bases at J; junction bases unmatched: 8. The CDR3 is CASSGGQGVHEQYF. CDR3 bases: TGCGCCAGCAGCGGTGGACAGGGAGTCCACGAGCAGTACTTC. The full variable domain, with the rest looked up from reference TRBV5-1 and TRBJ2-7, is KAGVTQTPRYLIKTRGQQVTLSCSPISGHRSVSWYQQTPGQGLQFLFEYFSETQRNKGNFPGRFSGRQFSNSRSEMNVSTLELGDSALYLCASSGGQGVHEQYFGPGTRLTVT.

This clone occurred once. This chain connects TRBV5-1 to TRBJ1-2; 7 bases match TRBD1. V shed 1 base and J 4 bases; nucleotides not matched to a gene: 4. Germline-derived CDR1 and CDR2 are SGHRS and YFSETQ. This CDR3 is built from 14 residues. For the CDR3, the DNA is TGCGCCAGCAGCTTGTCGGGACAGACCTATGGCTACACCTTC. Protein: CASSLSGQTYGYTF.

The V call is TRBV4-2, the J call TRBJ2-3; 11 nucleotides line up with TRBD1. CDR1 and CDR2 from the germline V gene are LGHNA and YNFKEQ. The CDR3 loop spans 15 amino acids. The ends lost 1 base at V and 4 bases at J; junction bases unmatched: 1. The CDR3 region has the DNA TGTGCCAGCAGCCAAGTGGGACAGGGGGCAGATACGCAGTATTTT. Translation: CASSQVGQGADTQYF.

The genes are TRBV6-6 and TRBJ2-3, with 7 bases matching TRBD2. CDR1 is MNHNY, CDR2 SVGAGI, per germline (reference sequence). V gave up 6 bases and J gave up 2 bases; unmatched junction bases: 8. The CDR3 sequence is 15 residues long. CDR3 region: CASSYKRGSTDTQYF. CDR3 bases: TGTGCCAGCAGCTATAAGCGGGGCTCCACAGATACGCAGTATTTT.

About this clone: Distinct nucleotide sequences in the sample also encode this CDR3. The J gene is TRBJ1-1, the V gene TRBV6-5, with 7 bases lining up with TRBD1. Per germline, CDR1 MNHEY and CDR2 SVGAGI. CDR3 length equals 15 residues. Losses at the gene ends were 0 bases for V and 2 bases for J; bases not matched to a gene: 3. The CDR3 nucleotides are TGTGCCAGCAGTTACTCTAGGACAGGTAACACTGAAGCTTTCTTT. Translation gives CASSYSRTGNTEAFF.

This rearrangement joins TRBV28 to TRBJ1-1; D might be TRBD1 (5 bases). There are 14 residues in the CDR3. V lost 4 bases to trimming and J lost 7 bases, with 16 bases between them. The V gene's germline CDR1 is MDHEN and CDR2 SYDVKM. DNA of the CDR3: TGTGCCAGCAGTTCCCCCCCGGGGGGGATTGAAGCTTTCTTT. Encoded protein: CASSSPPGGIEAFF. Looking up the rest from reference TRBV28 and TRBJ1-1 gives the full variable domain: DVKVTQSSRYLVKRTGEKVFLECVQDMDHENMFWYRQDPGLGLRLIYFSYDVKMKEKGDIPEGYSVSREKKERFSLILESASTNQTSMYLCASSSPPGGIEAFFGQGTRLTVV.

The V call is TRBV4-1, the J call TRBJ1-6; weak D call: TRBD1 (6 bases). V was clipped by 3 bases and J by 7 bases, with 10 bases between them. The CDR3 consists of 14 residues. CDR1 and CDR2 from the germline V gene are MGHRA and YSYEKL. This chain's CDR3 is CASSQAGVNSPLHF. The DNA of the CDR3 is TGCGCCAGCAGCCAGGCAGGGGTCAATTCACCCCTCCACTTT.

The chain links TRBV19 to TRBJ1-2; D might be TRBD1 (5 bases). Germline CDR1 reads LNHDA; CDR2 reads SQIVND (reference sequence). Trimming removed 1 base from V and 3 bases from J, with 9 bases in between. The CDR3 totals 14 residues. CDR3 sequence reads: CASSIVDRHYGYTF. The CDR3 region has the DNA TGTGCCAGTAGTATAGTCGACAGACACTATGGCTACACCTTC.

The rearrangement uses TRBV27 and TRBJ1-6; D unclear. V was clipped by 3 bases and J by 10 bases, with 10 bases between them. Germline CDR1 reads MNHEY; CDR2 reads SMNVEV (reference sequence). This CDR3 contains 13 residues. This CDR3 is CASSFLPNSPLHF. CDR3 nucleotides: TGTGCCAGCAGTTTTCTACCCAACTCACCCCTCCACTTT.

The genes are TRBV30 and TRBJ1-5, with TRBD1 matching over 7 bases. CDR1 and CDR2 (germline): GTSNPN, SVGIG (reference sequence). V was clipped by 3 bases and J by 3 bases; unmatched bases: 5. The CDR3 is made up of 14 amino acids. CDR3 residues: CAWRTGQNNQPQHF. CDR3 DNA: TGTGCCTGGAGGACGGGACAGAACAATCAGCCCCAGCATTTT.

V and J are TRBV18 and TRBJ1-1; TRBD1 is a possible D gene (6 bases). V was shortened by 5 bases and J by 1 base, with 11 bases between the two germline ends. CDR1 KGHSH and CDR2 LQKENI come from the germline V gene. The CDR3 is 14 residues long. Here the CDR3 DNA reads TGTGCCAGCTCAGTCTTGGGGGCGAACACTGAAGCTTTCTTT. Its translation is CASSVLGANTEAFF. The full variable domain, completed using reference TRBV18 and TRBJ1-1, is NAGVMQNPRHLVRRRGQEARLRCSPMKGHSHVYWYRQLPEEGLKFMVYLQKENIIDESGMPKERFSAEFPKEGPSILRIQQVVRGDSAAYFCASSVLGANTEAFFGQGTRLTVV.

This clone was observed a handful of times. The chain uses TRBV6-4 and TRBJ2-1; 10 bases map to TRBD1. Germline V gene lookup returns CDR1 MRHNA and CDR2 SNTAGT. V lost 4 bases, J lost 4 bases, and 4 bases stayed unmatched. CDR3 length equals 15 residues. This chain's CDR3 is CASSVGTGEYNEQFF. The CDR3 bases are TGTGCCAGCAGTGTTGGGACAGGGGAATACAATGAGCAGTTCTTC.